What follows are 6 T cell receptor beta chains derived from one specimen sequenced in a study of pediatric ulcerative colitis (dated by TCRdb to about 2019). During colonoscopy, one to two pinch biopsies were obtained from the rectum for research. Library preparation employed the immunoSEQ multiplex PCR assay. TCRdb provides this immuneACCESS table in a form limited to in-frame rearrangements. Some clones are lacking; in checked studies, under half of them reflect an unresolved V gene, and why the rest are absent is not known. The sample records over 10,000 clones, 77% of which are singletons. 4.5% of the sample is held by the ten biggest clonotypes. Sample: gut tissue. Every receptor here comes from a boy younger than 18 who was a control in a study of pediatric ulcerative colitis.

The chain combines TRBV5-1 with TRBJ1-1, with TRBD1 as a possible D gene (6 bases). The CDR3 consists of 14 residues. Between the trimmed V and J ends, which lost 7 bases and 3 bases, there was a span of 16 bases. Germline assignment: CDR1 SGHRS and CDR2 YFSETQ. The CDR3 DNA sequence: TGCGCCAGCCGGTGGGGGGCGGGTGACACTGAAGCTTTCTTT. The encoded protein is CASRWGAGDTEAFF.

The chain employs TRBV5-1 and TRBJ2-7; the match to TRBD2 covers 8 bases. V gave up 1 base and J gave up 6 bases; unmatched junction bases: 6. This CDR3 spans 14 amino acids. The germline gives CDR1 SGHRS, CDR2 YFSETQ. The CDR3 region has the DNA TGCGCCAGCAGCTTGCAAGCGGGAGCACCCGAGCAGTACTTC. This gives the protein CASSLQAGAPEQYF.

The rearrangement joins TRBV15 to TRBJ1-1, with unresolved D. The V end lost 0 bases, the J end lost 11 bases, and 10 bases lay between the germline ends. Germline loops: CDR1 LNHNV, CDR2 YYDKDF (reference sequence). The CDR3 length is 12 residues. The CDR3 nucleotides read TGTGCCACCAGCAGAGAGGAGACTAGGGCTTTCTTT. It yields the protein CATSREETRAFF.

The rearrangement joins TRBV7-3 to TRBJ2-1; 13 bases match TRBD2. The CDR3 spans 17 residues. V dropped 6 bases and J dropped 6; count of bases not matched to a gene: 11. Germline CDR1 SGHTA, CDR2 FQGTGA. The CDR3 sequence is CASSYMGLAGSTNEQFF. The CDR3 DNA sequence: TGTGCCAGCAGTTACATGGGACTAGCGGGATCAACCAATGAGCAGTTCTTC.

The gene calls are TRBV19 and TRBJ2-3; D gene unclear. The CDR3 runs to 13 residues. Germline V lookup: CDR1 LNHDA, CDR2 SQIVND (reference sequence). Trimming shortened V by 5 bases and J by 6 bases, and 12 bases separated the two germline ends. CDR3 sequence: CASSVGPRDTQYF. The CDR3 DNA reads TGTGCCAGTAGTGTTGGGCCCAGGGATACGCAGTATTTT.

A remark on this clone: One end of the junction does not line up with germline, which may come from a read error. The J gene is TRBJ2-4, the V gene TRBV30; the match to TRBD1 covers 7 bases. The length of the CDR3 is 12 residues. CDR1 GTSNPN and CDR2 SVGIG come from the germline V gene (reference sequence). The chain's CDR3 is CAWSVTNRGLTF. Here the CDR3 DNA reads TGTGCCTGGAGTGTAACCAACAGGGGTTTAACCTTC.